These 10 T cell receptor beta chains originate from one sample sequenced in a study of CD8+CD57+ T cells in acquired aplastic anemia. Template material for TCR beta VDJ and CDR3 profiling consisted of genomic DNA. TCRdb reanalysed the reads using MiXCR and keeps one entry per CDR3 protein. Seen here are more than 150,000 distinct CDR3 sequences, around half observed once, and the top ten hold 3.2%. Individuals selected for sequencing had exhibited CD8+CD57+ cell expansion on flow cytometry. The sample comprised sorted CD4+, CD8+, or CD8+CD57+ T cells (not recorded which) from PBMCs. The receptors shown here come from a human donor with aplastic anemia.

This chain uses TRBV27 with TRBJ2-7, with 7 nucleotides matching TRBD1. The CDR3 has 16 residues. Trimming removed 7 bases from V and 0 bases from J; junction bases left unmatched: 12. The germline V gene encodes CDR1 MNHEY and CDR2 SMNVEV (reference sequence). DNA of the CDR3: TGTGCCAGCACCCTTACCGGGACAGCGAGCTCCTACGAGCAGTACTTC. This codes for CASTLTGTASSYEQYF.

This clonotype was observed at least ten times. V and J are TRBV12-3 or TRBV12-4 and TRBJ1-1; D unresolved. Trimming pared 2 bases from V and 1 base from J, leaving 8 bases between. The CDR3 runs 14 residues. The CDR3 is CASSLYGSNTEAFF. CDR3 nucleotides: TGTGCCAGCAGTTTATACGGGTCGAACACTGAAGCTTTCTTT.

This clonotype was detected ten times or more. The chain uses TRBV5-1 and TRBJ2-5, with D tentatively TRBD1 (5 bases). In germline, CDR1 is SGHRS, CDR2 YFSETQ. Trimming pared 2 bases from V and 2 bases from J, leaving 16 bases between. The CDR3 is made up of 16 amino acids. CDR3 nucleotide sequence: TGCGCCAGCAGCTTAGGAACTCTGGGGCCTCAAGAGACCCAGTACTTC. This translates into CASSLGTLGPQETQYF. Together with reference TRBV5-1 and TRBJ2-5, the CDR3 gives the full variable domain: KAGVTQTPRYLIKTRGQQVTLSCSPISGHRSVSWYQQTPGQGLQFLFEYFSETQRNKGNFPGRFSGRQFSNSRSEMNVSTLELGDSALYLCASSLGTLGPQETQYFGPGTRLLVL.

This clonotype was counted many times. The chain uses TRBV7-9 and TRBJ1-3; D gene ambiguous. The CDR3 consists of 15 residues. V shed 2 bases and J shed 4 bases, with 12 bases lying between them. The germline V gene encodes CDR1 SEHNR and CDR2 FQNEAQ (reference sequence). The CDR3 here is CASSLYHPAGNTIYF. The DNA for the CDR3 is TGTGCCAGCAGCTTATACCATCCGGCAGGAAACACCATATATTTT.

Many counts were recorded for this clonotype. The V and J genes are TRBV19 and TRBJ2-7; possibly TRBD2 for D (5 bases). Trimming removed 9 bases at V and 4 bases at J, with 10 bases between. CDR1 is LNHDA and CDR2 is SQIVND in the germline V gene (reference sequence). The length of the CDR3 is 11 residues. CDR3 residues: CASSRGYEQYF. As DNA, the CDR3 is TGTGCCAGCAGTCGGGGTTACGAGCAGTACTTC.

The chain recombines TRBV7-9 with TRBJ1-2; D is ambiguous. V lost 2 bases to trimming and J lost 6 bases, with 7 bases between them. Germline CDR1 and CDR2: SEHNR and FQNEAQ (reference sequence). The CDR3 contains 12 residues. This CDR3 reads CASSLWLNGYTF. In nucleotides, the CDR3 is TGTGCCAGCAGCTTATGGCTTAATGGCTACACCTTC.

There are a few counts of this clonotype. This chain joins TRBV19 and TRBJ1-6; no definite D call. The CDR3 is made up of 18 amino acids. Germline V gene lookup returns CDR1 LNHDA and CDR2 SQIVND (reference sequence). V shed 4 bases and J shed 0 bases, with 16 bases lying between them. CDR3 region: CASSTSWVASSYNSPLHF. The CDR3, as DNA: TGTGCCAGTAGTACCTCGTGGGTGGCGAGCTCCTATAATTCACCCCTCCACTTT.

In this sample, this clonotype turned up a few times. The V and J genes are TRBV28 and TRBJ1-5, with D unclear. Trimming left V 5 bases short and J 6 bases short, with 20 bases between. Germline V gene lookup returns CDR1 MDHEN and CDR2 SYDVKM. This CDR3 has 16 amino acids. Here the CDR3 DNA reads TGTGCCAGCAGTGCAAATGCTGGCCCACGGGGTCAGCCCCAGCATTTT. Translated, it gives CASSANAGPRGQPQHF. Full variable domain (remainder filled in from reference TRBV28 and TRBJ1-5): DVKVTQSSRYLVKRTGEKVFLECVQDMDHENMFWYRQDPGLGLRLIYFSYDVKMKEKGDIPEGYSVSREKKERFSLILESASTNQTSMYLCASSANAGPRGQPQHFGDGTRLSIL.

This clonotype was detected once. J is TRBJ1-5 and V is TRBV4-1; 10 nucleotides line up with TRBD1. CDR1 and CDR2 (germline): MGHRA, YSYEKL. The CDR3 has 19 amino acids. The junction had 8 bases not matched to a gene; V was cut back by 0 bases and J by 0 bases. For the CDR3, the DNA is TGCGCCAGCAGCCAAGATCCGAGACAGGGGGCAAGTAGCAATCAGCCCCAGCATTTT. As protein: CASSQDPRQGASSNQPQHF.

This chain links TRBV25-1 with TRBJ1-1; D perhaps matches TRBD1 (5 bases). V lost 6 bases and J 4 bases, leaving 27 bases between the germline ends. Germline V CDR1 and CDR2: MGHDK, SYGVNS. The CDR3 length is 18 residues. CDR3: CASSGYRTAQGFSTEAFF. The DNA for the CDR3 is TGTGCCAGCAGCGGATATCGGACCGCTCAGGGATTCAGCACTGAAGCTTTCTTT.